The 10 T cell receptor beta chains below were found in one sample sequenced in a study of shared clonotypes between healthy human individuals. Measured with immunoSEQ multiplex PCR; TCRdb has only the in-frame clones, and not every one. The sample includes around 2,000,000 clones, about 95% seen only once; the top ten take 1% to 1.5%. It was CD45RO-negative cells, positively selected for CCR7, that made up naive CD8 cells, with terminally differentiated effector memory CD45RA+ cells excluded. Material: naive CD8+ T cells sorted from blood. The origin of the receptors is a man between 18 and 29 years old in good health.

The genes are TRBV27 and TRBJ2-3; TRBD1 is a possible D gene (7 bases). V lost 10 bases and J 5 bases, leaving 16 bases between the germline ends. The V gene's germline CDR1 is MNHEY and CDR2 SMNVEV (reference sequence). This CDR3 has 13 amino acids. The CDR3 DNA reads TGTGCCACATCGCAGGGGGAGGTAGATACGCAGTATTTT. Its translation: CATSQGEVDTQYF.

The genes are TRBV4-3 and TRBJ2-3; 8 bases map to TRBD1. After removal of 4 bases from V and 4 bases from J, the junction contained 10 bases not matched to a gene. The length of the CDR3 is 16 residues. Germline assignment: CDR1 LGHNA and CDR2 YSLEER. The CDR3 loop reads CASSPLTGVVSDTQYF. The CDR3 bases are TGCGCCAGCAGCCCCCTGACAGGGGTGGTTTCAGATACGCAGTATTTT.

The CDR3 bases are TGCGCCAGCAGCCCCGACGGGACAGGACAGCCCTACGAGCAGTACTTC. Its translation is CASSPDGTGQPYEQYF. The chain recombines TRBV4-1 with TRBJ2-7, with TRBD1 identical over 8 bases. The trim removed 4 bases at V and 2 bases at J, leaving 10 bases unmatched. The germline CDR1 and CDR2 sequences are MGHRA and YSYEKL. This CDR3 is 16 amino acids long.

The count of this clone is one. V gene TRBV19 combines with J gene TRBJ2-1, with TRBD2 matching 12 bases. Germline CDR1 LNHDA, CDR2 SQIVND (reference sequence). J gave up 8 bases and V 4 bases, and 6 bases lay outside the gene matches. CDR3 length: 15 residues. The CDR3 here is CASSTLAGGLHEQFF. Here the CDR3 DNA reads TGTGCCAGTAGTACACTAGCGGGGGGTCTCCATGAGCAGTTCTTC.

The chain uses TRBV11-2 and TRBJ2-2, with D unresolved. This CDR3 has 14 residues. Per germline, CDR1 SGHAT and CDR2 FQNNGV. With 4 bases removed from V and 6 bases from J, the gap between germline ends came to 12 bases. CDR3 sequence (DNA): TGTGCCAGCAGCTCCCCAGCAAGGGCCGGGGAGCTGTTTTTT. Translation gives CASSSPARAGELFF. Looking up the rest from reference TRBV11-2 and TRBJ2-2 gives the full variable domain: EAGVAQSPRYKIIEKRQSVAFWCNPISGHATLYWYQQILGQGPKLLIQFQNNGVVDDSQLPKDRFSAERLKGVDSTLKIQPAKLEDSAVYLCASSSPARAGELFFGEGSRLTVL.

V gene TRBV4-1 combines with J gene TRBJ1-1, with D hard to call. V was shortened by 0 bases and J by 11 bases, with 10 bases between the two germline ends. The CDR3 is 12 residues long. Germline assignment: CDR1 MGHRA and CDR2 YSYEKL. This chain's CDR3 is CASSQDKSLAFF. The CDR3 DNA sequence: TGCGCCAGCAGCCAAGATAAATCACTTGCTTTCTTT.

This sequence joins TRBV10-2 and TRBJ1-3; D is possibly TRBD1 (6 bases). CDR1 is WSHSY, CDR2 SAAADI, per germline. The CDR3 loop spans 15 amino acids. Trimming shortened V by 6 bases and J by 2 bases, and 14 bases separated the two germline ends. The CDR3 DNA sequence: TGCGCCAGCAGGAAGGACAGTTTGGCTGGAAACACCATATATTTT. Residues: CASRKDSLAGNTIYF.

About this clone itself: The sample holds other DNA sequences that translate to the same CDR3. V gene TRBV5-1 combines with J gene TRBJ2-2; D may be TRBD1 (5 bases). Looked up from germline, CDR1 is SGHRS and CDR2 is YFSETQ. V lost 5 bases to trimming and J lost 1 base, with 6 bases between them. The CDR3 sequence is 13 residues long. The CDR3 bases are TGCGCCAGCAGAACAGGGAACACCGGGGAGCTGTTTTTT. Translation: CASRTGNTGELFF.

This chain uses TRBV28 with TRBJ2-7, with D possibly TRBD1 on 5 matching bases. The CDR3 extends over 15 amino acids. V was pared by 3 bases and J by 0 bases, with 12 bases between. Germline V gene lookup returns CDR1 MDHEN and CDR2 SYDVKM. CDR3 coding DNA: TGTGCCAGCAGTTTGAAAGGGGCCGGCTCCTACGAGCAGTACTTC. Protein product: CASSLKGAGSYEQYF.

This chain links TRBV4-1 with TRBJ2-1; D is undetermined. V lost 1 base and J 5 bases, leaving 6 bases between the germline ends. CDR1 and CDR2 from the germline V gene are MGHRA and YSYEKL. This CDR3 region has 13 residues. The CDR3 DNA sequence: TGCGCCAGCAGCCAAGTAAACGACAATGAGCAGTTCTTC. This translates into CASSQVNDNEQFF.